This T cell receptor beta chain was sequenced for a study of identical twins. Study-wide results and limits: Cross-sectional statistics, not tracking of the same donors, supported the conclusions.

Of note for this clonotype: As yet, its antigen is unknown.

TCRdb reprocessed the 5' RACE reads with MiXCR, giving one entry per CDR3 protein. The sample comprises around 370,000 distinct CDR3 sequences, 9% of which are singletons, and over 7% rests with the top ten. The germline V gene has CDR1 LGHDT and CDR2 YNNKEL (reference sequence). The CDR3 loop spans 12 amino acids. With 7 bases clipped from V and 5 bases from J, the junction kept 1 base outside the gene matches. The sequencing sample was made of naive T cells sorted from blood. The clonotype originates from a woman aged 45-65 years in good health. The V call is TRBV3-1, the J call TRBJ2-5, with 10 nucleotides matching TRBD2. The CDR3 here is CASMGLAETQYF. Written as DNA, the CDR3 is TGTGCCAGCATGGGACTAGCGGAGACCCAGTACTTC.